This record concerns one T cell receptor beta chain sequence. Trimming cost V 0 bases and J 6 bases, with 15 bases left between them. The CDR3 sequence is 17 residues long. The V gene's germline CDR1 is MGHRA and CDR2 YSYEKL. The data stem from a study of T cell changes during pregnancy in multiple sclerosis. Some clones are missing from TCRdb's copy, which holds only in-frame ones; the method was immunoSEQ multiplex PCR. The data hold about 40,000 clones, with around 94% observed a single time. The TCR comes from a female donor with multiple sclerosis, enrolled in a pregnancy study. The starting material was peripheral blood, obtained in the third trimester of pregnancy. This chain joins TRBV4-1 and TRBJ1-6; D might be TRBD1 (6 bases). Here the CDR3 DNA reads TGCGCCAGCAGCCAAGATCTGGGGGCGGGAGGTAATTCACCCCTCCACTTT. It codes for CASSQDLGAGGNSPLHF.